What follows are 29 T cell receptor beta chains derived from one specimen sequenced in a study of cytomegalovirus exposure and HLA in healthy donors. The PCR made use of 60 Vbeta and 13 Jbeta primers. Produced via immunoSEQ multiplex PCR; TCRdb's table is partial and in-frame only. The data contain about 130,000 clones, 75% to 85% of them singletons. The specimen sequenced was PBMCs. The source is a male donor in good health and CMV-seropositive.

V gene TRBV27 combines with J gene TRBJ2-7; 7 nucleotides agree with TRBD2. From germline, CDR1 is MNHEY and CDR2 SMNVEV (reference sequence). CDR3 length: 14 residues. J lost 2 bases, V lost 2 bases, and 3 bases had no gene match. The CDR3: CASSLRGGAYEQYF. CDR3 sequence (DNA): TGTGCCAGCAGTTTAAGGGGAGGGGCCTACGAGCAGTACTTC.

The chain employs TRBV5-5 and TRBJ1-4, with D unresolved. Germline CDR1 reads SGHKS; CDR2 reads YYEKEE (reference sequence). The length of the CDR3 is 14 residues. The V and J ends lost 2 bases and 4 bases respectively, with 9 bases between them. CDR3 residues: CASSFEGRNEKLFF. The CDR3 DNA follows: TGTGCCAGCAGCTTTGAGGGCCGTAATGAAAAACTGTTTTTT. Together with reference TRBV5-5 and TRBJ1-4, the CDR3 gives the full variable domain: DAGVTQSPTHLIKTRGQQVTLRCSPISGHKSVSWYQQVLGQGPQFIFQYYEKEERGRGNFPDRFSARQFPNYSSELNVNALLLGDSALYLCASSFEGRNEKLFFGSGTQLSVL.

The V gene is TRBV6-5, the J gene TRBJ1-5, with D perhaps TRBD1 (6 bases). V dropped 6 bases and J dropped 6 bases, with 12 bases sitting between them. CDR1 is MNHEY, CDR2 SVGAGI, per germline. CDR3 length: 13 residues. The CDR3 bases are TGTGCCAGCAGCAACAGGGAAGGTCAGCCCCAGCATTTT. Protein: CASSNREGQPQHF.

This chain joins TRBV7-9 and TRBJ2-5, with 7 bases aligning to TRBD1. The CDR3 covers 14 residues. V dropped 4 bases and J dropped 6; count of bases not matched to a gene: 8. Germline V gives CDR1 SEHNR, CDR2 FQNEAQ (reference sequence). As DNA, the CDR3 is TGTGCCAGCAGCTATACCGGGACAGCTCAGACCCAGTACTTC. Translating gives CASSYTGTAQTQYF.

The chain links TRBV19 to TRBJ2-1; no firm D call. Trimming removed 4 bases from V and 4 bases from J, with 8 bases in between. The CDR3 spans 13 residues. Germline assignment: CDR1 LNHDA and CDR2 SQIVND (reference sequence). The CDR3 loop reads CASSTMTYNEQFF. DNA of the CDR3: TGTGCCAGTAGTACCATGACTTACAATGAGCAGTTCTTC.

The J gene is TRBJ2-1, the V gene TRBV19; TRBD1 is a possible D gene (7 bases). V lost 5 bases and J 4 bases, leaving 15 bases between the germline ends. The CDR3 sequence is 15 residues long. Germline-derived CDR1 and CDR2 are LNHDA and SQIVND (reference sequence). CDR3 sequence (DNA): TGTGCCAGTAGTCCGCGGGGACAGATTTACAATGAGCAGTTCTTC. This sequence encodes CASSPRGQIYNEQFF.

The rearrangement joins TRBV27 to TRBJ2-3, with D uncertain. V was shortened by 0 bases and J by 5 bases, with 12 bases between the two germline ends. Germline V gene data show CDR1 as MNHEY and CDR2 as SMNVEV (reference sequence). The CDR3 is 15 residues long. CDR3 residues: CASSLSLGRLDTQYF. For the CDR3, the DNA is TGTGCCAGCAGTTTATCTCTGGGCAGGTTAGATACGCAGTATTTT.

This sequence joins TRBV6-1 and TRBJ2-7, with 9 bases aligning to TRBD2. Germline assignment: CDR1 MNHNS and CDR2 SASEGT. This CDR3 region has 17 residues. Germline trimming cut 4 bases from V and 7 bases from J; bases unmatched to any gene: 17. The CDR3 loop is CASSASGASGTRWEQYF. CDR3 sequence (DNA): TGTGCCAGCAGTGCGTCGGGGGCTAGCGGGACTAGATGGGAGCAGTACTTC.

The chain links TRBV27 to TRBJ2-1; unclear D gene. Germline CDR1 reads MNHEY; CDR2 reads SMNVEV (reference sequence). The ends were cut back, 5 bases at V and 5 bases at J, with 19 bases in the middle. CDR3 length equals 16 residues. Written as DNA, the CDR3 is TGTGCCAGCAGTGTCCCCCTACCCGAGCTAGACAATGAGCAGTTCTTC. Its translation is CASSVPLPELDNEQFF.

The chain is built from TRBV19 and TRBJ1-4; D remains ambiguous. The CDR3 consists of 13 residues. Trimming shortened V by 5 bases and J by 8 bases, and 12 bases separated the two germline ends. Germline CDR1 LNHDA, CDR2 SQIVND (reference sequence). The CDR3 loop reads CASSETSGEKLFF. CDR3 bases: TGTGCCAGTAGTGAAACCTCGGGGGAAAAACTGTTTTTT.

This clone was seen once. The J gene is TRBJ1-5, the V gene TRBV15, with D hard to call. Germline CDR1 and CDR2: LNHNV and YYDKDF (reference sequence). The CDR3 is made up of 15 amino acids. Trimming took off 1 base at V and 3 bases at J, with 10 bases between the two ends. The CDR3 spells CATSRGELHNQPQHF. In nucleotides, the CDR3 is TGTGCCACCAGCAGAGGTGAACTTCACAATCAGCCCCAGCATTTT.

To note about this clone: Its ends do not fully match the called genes, so a read error is possible. The CDR3 DNA sequence: TGTGCCGGCAGCGTAGGATCAACTTTACGAGAGACCCAGTACTTC. This gives the protein CAGSVGSTLRETQYF. The genes are TRBV9 and TRBJ2-5, with D uncertain. The CDR3 runs 15 residues. From germline, CDR1 is SGDLS and CDR2 YYNGEE.

The chain combines TRBV2 with TRBJ1-5; no clear D. This CDR3 has 14 residues. Germline lookup yields CDR1 SNHLY and CDR2 FYNNEI. The V and J ends lost 4 bases and 3 bases respectively, with 10 bases between them. DNA of the CDR3: TGTGCCAGCAGTGCGCGGCAGCTCAATCAGCCCCAGCATTTT. Its protein product is CASSARQLNQPQHF.

The genes are TRBV11-2 and TRBJ2-3; 7 nucleotides match TRBD1. This CDR3 spans 17 amino acids. Germline assignment: CDR1 SGHAT and CDR2 FQNNGV. V shed 5 bases and J 0 bases; nucleotides not matched to a gene: 11. The CDR3 here is CASSPGTDLRSTDTQYF. CDR3 sequence (DNA): TGTGCCAGCAGCCCGGGGACAGACTTGAGGAGCACAGATACGCAGTATTTT.

The gene calls are TRBV6-6 and TRBJ2-5, with D possibly matching TRBD1 (7 bases). The end of the DNA is better explained by TRBJ2-7, so the J call may be wrong. The CDR3 length is 15 residues. Germline values: CDR1 MNHNY, CDR2 SVGAGI (reference sequence). The chain's CDR3 is CASSYRQGGAYEQYF. The DNA for the CDR3 is TGTGCCAGCAGTTATCGACAGGGAGGTGCCTACGAGCAGTACTTC.

The V call is TRBV28, the J call TRBJ2-1, with 11 bases identical to TRBD2. J gave up 0 bases and V 5 bases, and 6 bases lay outside the gene matches. CDR1 is MDHEN, CDR2 SYDVKM, per germline. There are 17 residues in the CDR3. CDR3 in DNA: TGTGCCAGCAGTCTCACGGGACTAGCGGCCTCCTACAATGAGCAGTTCTTC. Translation gives CASSLTGLAASYNEQFF.

The V gene is TRBV19, the J gene TRBJ1-3, with unresolved D. This CDR3 is 15 amino acids long. Germline values: CDR1 LNHDA, CDR2 SQIVND (reference sequence). Trimming cost V 6 bases and J 1 base, with 13 bases left between them. DNA for the CDR3: TGTGCCAGTAGCTCACTGTCGATATCTGGAAACACCATATATTTT. Translated: CASSSLSISGNTIYF.

CDR3 in amino acids: CASSSRTSLEQFF. The DNA of the CDR3 is TGTGCCAGCAGTTCCCGGACTAGCTTGGAGCAGTTCTTC. J is TRBJ2-1 and V is TRBV6-5; 8 positions agree with TRBD2. The V gene's germline CDR1 is MNHEY and CDR2 SVGAGI. The CDR3 covers 13 residues. V was clipped by 4 bases and J by 10 bases; unmatched bases: 6.

This chain links TRBV28 with TRBJ1-1, with D possibly being TRBD1 (5 bases). Trimming cost V 3 bases and J 6 bases, with 17 bases left between them. The CDR3 spans 15 residues. From germline, CDR1 is MDHEN and CDR2 SYDVKM. The DNA of the CDR3 is TGTGCCAGCAGTTTGGAGGGGCGCTTTGACCCTGAAGCTTTCTTT. It is translated as CASSLEGRFDPEAFF.

In regard to this clone: The same CDR3 also results from other DNA sequences found in this sample. The V call is TRBV19, the J call TRBJ1-1, with 7 bases lining up with TRBD1. CDR1 LNHDA and CDR2 SQIVND come from the germline V gene (reference sequence). The CDR3 covers 14 residues. V gave up 3 bases and J gave up 1 base; unmatched junction bases: 2. The CDR3 DNA reads as TGTGCCAGTAGTATCCAGGGGGGGAACACTGAAGCTTTCTTT. It specifies CASSIQGGNTEAFF. The full variable domain, completed using reference TRBV19 and TRBJ1-1, is DGGITQSPKYLFRKEGQNVTLSCEQNLNHDAMYWYRQDPGQGLRLIYYSQIVNDFQKGDIAEGYSVSREKKESFPLTVTSAQKNPTAFYLCASSIQGGNTEAFFGQGTRLTVV.

The chain joins TRBV7-2 to TRBJ2-7, with a possible D match to TRBD2 (5 bases). Trimming cost V 2 bases and J 3 bases, with 14 bases left between them. This CDR3 contains 15 residues. In germline, CDR1 is SGHTA, CDR2 FQGNSA. The CDR3 loop is CASSLSWEYVYEQYF. CDR3 nucleotide sequence: TGTGCCAGCAGCTTATCGTGGGAGTACGTCTACGAGCAGTACTTC.

The chain carries TRBV28 and TRBJ2-6; D might be TRBD2 (5 bases). The CDR3 is made up of 16 amino acids. The V gene's germline CDR1 is MDHEN and CDR2 SYDVKM. Trimming left V 6 bases short and J 2 bases short, with 14 bases between. Written as DNA, the CDR3 is TGTGCCAGCAGCCAGCCCACTAGGCCTGGGGCCAACGTCCTGACTTTC. Its protein is CASSQPTRPGANVLTF.

The gene calls are TRBV19 and TRBJ2-3; D remains unclear. CDR1 is LNHDA and CDR2 is SQIVND in the germline V gene (reference sequence). This CDR3 is 14 amino acids long. V was cut by 2 bases and J by 2 bases, with 8 bases left in between. CDR3 protein: CASSIPRNTDTQYF. In nucleotides, the CDR3 is TGTGCCAGTAGTATACCCAGGAACACAGATACGCAGTATTTT. Together with reference TRBV19 and TRBJ2-3, the CDR3 gives the full variable domain: DGGITQSPKYLFRKEGQNVTLSCEQNLNHDAMYWYRQDPGQGLRLIYYSQIVNDFQKGDIAEGYSVSREKKESFPLTVTSAQKNPTAFYLCASSIPRNTDTQYFGPGTRLTVL.

The chain links TRBV27 to TRBJ1-4; 10 positions match TRBD1. In germline, CDR1 is MNHEY, CDR2 SMNVEV (reference sequence). The V segment lost 0 bases and the J segment 6 bases; nucleotides outside the gene matches: 1. The CDR3 length is 15 residues. The CDR3, as DNA: TGTGCCAGCAGTTTATCGGGGACAGGGGATGAAAAACTGTTTTTT. Translated: CASSLSGTGDEKLFF.

V usage is TRBV4-1 and J usage is TRBJ2-1; 7 nucleotides agree with TRBD2. The CDR3 is made up of 15 amino acids. The germline V gene has CDR1 MGHRA and CDR2 YSYEKL. V dropped 0 bases and J dropped 9; count of bases not matched to a gene: 8. CDR3 DNA sequence: TGCGCCAGCAGCCAAGACCGGGACTATAATCGTGAGCAGTTCTTC. Translating gives CASSQDRDYNREQFF.

The rearrangement links TRBV27 to TRBJ1-1, with a weak D call TRBD1 (5 bases). Germline lookup yields CDR1 MNHEY and CDR2 SMNVEV (reference sequence). This CDR3 spans 12 amino acids. V lost 5 bases, J lost 4 bases, and 8 bases lay in between. The CDR3 here is CASSPGGTEAFF. Here the CDR3 DNA reads TGTGCCAGCAGTCCGGGGGGCACTGAAGCTTTCTTT.

This clone was found once. This chain joins TRBV18 and TRBJ1-4; D unclear. V was trimmed by 5 bases and J by 3 bases, leaving 16 bases between them. The CDR3 is 16 amino acids. Per the germline V gene, CDR1 is KGHSH and CDR2 is LQKENI. In nucleotides, the CDR3 is TGTGCCAGCTCATCGAACCACGTCTCAGCTAATGAAAAACTGTTTTTT. This gives the protein CASSSNHVSANEKLFF.

The chain employs TRBV7-8 and TRBJ2-1, with TRBD1 as a possible D gene (5 bases). The V gene lost 1 base and the J gene lost 0 bases, with 16 bases spanning the gap. The CDR3 is made up of 18 amino acids. Per the germline V gene, CDR1 is SGHVS and CDR2 is FQNEAQ. CDR3 sequence reads: CASSLVGLGASSYNEQFF. The CDR3 DNA reads TGTGCCAGCAGCTTAGTCGGGCTAGGGGCAAGCTCCTACAATGAGCAGTTCTTC.

The chain has TRBV28 and TRBJ2-1; 7 bases agree with TRBD2. Trimming at V came to 3 bases and at J to 8 bases, leaving 7 bases not matched to a gene. The CDR3 is 14 amino acids. The germline V gene encodes CDR1 MDHEN and CDR2 SYDVKM. Here the CDR3 DNA reads TGTGCCAGCAGTTTGGGGGGGGGTGGCGATGAGCAGTTCTTC. Amino acid sequence: CASSLGGGGDEQFF.